The next 27 T cell receptor beta chains were all read from a single sample in a study of response to subunit inactivated influenza vaccine. Via MiXCR, TCRdb re-called the RT-PCR reads, giving one row per CDR3 protein. The sample consists of around 710,000 distinct CDR3 sequences, 11% to 15% of them appearing once. The specimen was PBMCs from blood, collected 14 to 15 days before vaccination. All receptors derive from a man aged 50-60 years who received an inactivated influenza vaccine.

The sample holds a few counts of this clonotype. V is TRBV20-1 and J is TRBJ2-3; D unresolved. This CDR3 has 13 amino acids. Germline V lookup: CDR1 DFQATT, CDR2 SNEGSKA (reference sequence). Deletions cut 6 bases from V and 4 bases from J, with 14 bases between. CDR3 in DNA: TGCAGTGCCCGACGGATGAACGCAGATACGCAGTATTTT. Its protein product is CSARRMNADTQYF.

Many counts were recorded for this clonotype. CDR3 sequence (DNA): TGCGCCAGCAGCTCGAAGGTGGGATTGGCAGCCTACGAGCAGTACTTC. Its translation is CASSSKVGLAAYEQYF. The chain joins TRBV4-1 to TRBJ2-7; D ambiguous. This CDR3 has 16 amino acids. From germline, CDR1 is MGHRA and CDR2 YSYEKL. The ends were cut back, 5 bases at V and 2 bases at J, with 19 bases in the middle.

The sample holds a few counts of this clonotype. The CDR3 nucleotides are TGTGCCAGCAGTTCCCAGGGGCATTCCTATAATTCACCCCTCCACTTT. This sequence encodes CASSSQGHSYNSPLHF. The V call is TRBV6-5, the J call TRBJ1-6; D is perhaps TRBD1 (6 bases). Trimming took 4 bases from V and 1 from J, leaving 11 bases between them. Germline values: CDR1 MNHEY, CDR2 SVGAGI. There are 16 residues in the CDR3.

J is TRBJ2-3 and V is TRBV7-9, with D possibly TRBD1 on 5 matching bases. V was shortened by 0 bases and J by 4 bases, with 17 bases between the two germline ends. The CDR3 is made up of 17 amino acids. Germline CDR1 SEHNR, CDR2 FQNEAQ (reference sequence). The CDR3 coding sequence is TGTGCCAGCAGCTTAGCGGGCCGTCAGGGTTGGTCAGATACGCAGTATTTT. The encoded protein is CASSLAGRQGWSDTQYF.

In this sample, this clonotype turned up a few times. The J gene is TRBJ2-1, the V gene TRBV12-3 or TRBV12-4; D is possibly TRBD1 or TRBD2 (5 bases each). Trimming stripped 4 bases from V and 12 bases from J, with 16 bases between. The CDR3 consists of 13 residues. Written as DNA, the CDR3 is TGTGCCAGCAGTTCGGGGCAGTTTGTAACGCAGTTCTTC. Translated: CASSSGQFVTQFF.

Ten or more counts support this clonotype. V gene TRBV12-3 or TRBV12-4 combines with J gene TRBJ2-3, with D tentatively TRBD1 (6 bases). This CDR3 comprises 16 residues. Trimming left V 8 bases short and J 4 bases short, with 22 bases between. CDR3 nucleotide sequence: TGTGCCAGCCAGCATACAACAGGGATTTGGTCAGATACGCAGTATTTT. It codes for CASQHTTGIWSDTQYF.

This chain connects TRBV7-9 to TRBJ2-1; TRBD1 might be the D (6 bases). From germline, CDR1 is SEHNR and CDR2 FQNEAQ (reference sequence). The CDR3 runs 17 residues. V was clipped by 0 bases and J by 4 bases, with 16 bases between them. CDR3 bases: TGTGCCAGCAGCTTAGCGCAGGGGCCCTACCCTTACAATGAGCAGTTCTTC. It yields the protein CASSLAQGPYPYNEQFF.

This clonotype was observed many times. The rearrangement uses TRBV28 and TRBJ1-5; tentatively, D is TRBD1 (5 bases). From germline, CDR1 is MDHEN and CDR2 SYDVKM. This CDR3 spans 17 amino acids. The germline V and J ends were trimmed by 5 bases and 7 bases, with 24 bases remaining between them. CDR3: CASSPIRQFLKEQPQHF. CDR3 bases: TGTGCCAGCAGTCCAATAAGACAGTTCCTAAAGGAACAGCCCCAGCATTTT.

The V gene is TRBV4-1, the J gene TRBJ2-7, with 12 bases aligning to TRBD2. The CDR3 has 15 residues. Germline V lookup: CDR1 MGHRA, CDR2 YSYEKL. V lost 0 bases to trimming and J lost 6 bases; unmatched junction nucleotides: 3. The CDR3 DNA follows: TGCGCCAGCAGCCAAGAGACTAGCGGGGGACTCGAGCAGTACTTC. This encodes CASSQETSGGLEQYF.

This clonotype has at least ten counts. The chain couples TRBV10-3 to TRBJ2-1; D uncertain. The V end was cut by 4 bases, the J end by 7 bases, with 8 bases between. In germline, CDR1 is ENHRY, CDR2 SYGVKD. The CDR3 consists of 12 residues. DNA for the CDR3: TGTGCCATCAGTGCGTCAGGAAATGAGCAGTTCTTC. Its protein is CAISASGNEQFF.

This clonotype was seen many times. The genes are TRBV4-1 and TRBJ1-2; 10 nucleotides line up with TRBD1. Germline CDR1 and CDR2: MGHRA and YSYEKL. V was pared by 1 base and J by 4 bases, with 9 bases of the junction left unmatched. The CDR3 is made up of 17 amino acids. For the CDR3, the DNA is TGCGCCAGCAGCCAAGTGACAGGGGGCGCGTCTTCCTATGGCTACACCTTC. Translated: CASSQVTGGASSYGYTF.

This chain connects TRBV3-1 to TRBJ2-2; D is undetermined. The CDR3 extends over 20 amino acids. Germline lookup yields CDR1 LGHDT and CDR2 YNNKEL (reference sequence). Trimming removed 5 bases from V and 0 bases from J, with 25 bases in between. The CDR3 loop is CASSSRPGYPDPSNTGELFF. The CDR3 region has the DNA TGTGCCAGCAGCTCCCGACCGGGTTACCCAGACCCTTCGAACACCGGGGAGCTGTTTTTT.

This clonotype showed up just a few times. In DNA, the CDR3 is TGTGCCACCAGCAGAGACCCTCGTGGCGAGCAGTACTTC. Its protein product is CATSRDPRGEQYF. The J gene is TRBJ2-7, the V gene TRBV15; D not certain. The CDR3 runs to 13 residues. Germline V gene sequence: CDR1 LNHNV, CDR2 YYDKDF (reference sequence). The ends were cut back, 0 bases at V and 6 bases at J, with 9 bases in the middle.

This clonotype was seen repeatedly, ten times or more. The chain recombines TRBV7-8 with TRBJ1-2; a weak D match, TRBD1 (5 bases). Trimming took off 1 base at V and 4 bases at J, with 13 bases between the two ends. The CDR3 sequence is 15 residues long. Per germline, CDR1 SGHVS and CDR2 FQNEAQ. The CDR3 DNA reads TGTGCCAGCAGCTTAGGGGGACGAGGGGTCTATGGCTACACCTTC. It specifies CASSLGGRGVYGYTF.

This clonotype appeared a few times. The rearrangement uses TRBV5-1 and TRBJ2-2; 9 bases fit TRBD1. J lost 4 bases, V lost 9 bases, and 16 bases had no gene match. This CDR3 region has 17 residues. CDR1 and CDR2 from the germline V gene are SGHRS and YFSETQ. CDR3 sequence reads: CATQRNTGQGGTGELFF. The CDR3 coding sequence is TGCGCCACTCAACGTAACACGGGACAGGGTGGCACCGGGGAGCTGTTTTTT.

V is TRBV4-3 and J is TRBJ2-2; D is unclear. V lost 0 bases to trimming and J lost 2 bases, with 4 bases between them. Germline CDR1 is LGHNA and CDR2 is YSLEER. The CDR3 has 14 amino acids. CDR3 residues: CASSQDFNTGELFF. The CDR3 nucleotides read TGCGCCAGCAGCCAAGACTTCAACACCGGGGAGCTGTTTTTT.

On this clonotype: The DNA is left out, because the CDR3 cannot be placed on it with certainty; the CDR3 is given as TCRdb lists it. V gene TRBV12-3 or TRBV12-4 combines with J gene TRBJ2-3; the table's D call TRBD2 went unverified against the DNA. The CDR3 spans 17 residues, counting both ends. CDR3 sequence reads: CALCPGTSGISTDTQYF.

In this sample, this clonotype turned up a few times. The chain links TRBV10-3 to TRBJ2-5; 14 bases are shared with TRBD2. The germline CDR1 and CDR2 sequences are ENHRY and SYGVKD. The V gene end was trimmed by 4 bases and the J gene end by 4 bases; junction bases not matched to a gene: 8. The CDR3 is 17 residues long. CDR3 bases: TGTGCCATCAGTGGGACTAGCGGGGGGACCCGGGGAGAGACCCAGTACTTC. Amino acids: CAISGTSGGTRGETQYF.

The chain couples TRBV7-8 to TRBJ2-1; no firm D call. Germline lookup yields CDR1 SGHVS and CDR2 FQNEAQ. V lost 4 bases and J lost 1, with 11 bases in between. The CDR3 runs 15 residues. CDR3 coding DNA: TGTGCCAGCAGCTACCGTAGGAATTCCTACAATGAGCAGTTCTTC. Translated: CASSYRRNSYNEQFF.

The CDR3 DNA sequence: TGTGCCAGCAGTTTGTTATCAGGGAGGGGTGAGCAGTTCTTC. Its translation is CASSLLSGRGEQFF. The J gene is TRBJ2-1, the V gene TRBV12-3 or TRBV12-4; 7 bases agree with TRBD2. V was clipped by 3 bases and J by 9 bases; unmatched bases: 8. The CDR3 is made up of 14 amino acids.

The chain carries TRBV4-2 and TRBJ2-1; 8 positions match TRBD1. CDR3 length equals 16 residues. Germline assignment: CDR1 LGHNA and CDR2 YNFKEQ. Trimming removed 0 bases from V and 6 bases from J; junction bases left unmatched: 7. The CDR3 DNA is TGTGCCAGCAGCCAAGAGGCTGGACAGGGCTTCAATGAGCAGTTCTTC. Its protein is CASSQEAGQGFNEQFF.

For the CDR3, the DNA is TGCAGTGCCACCGCCGGGGGAGGCCGGTTTGGTGAGCAGTTCTTC. Amino acids: CSATAGGGRFGEQFF. This chain connects TRBV20-1 to TRBJ2-1; weak D call: TRBD2 (6 bases). CDR3 length: 15 residues. V lost 6 bases to trimming and J lost 9 bases, with 24 bases between them. The germline V gene has CDR1 DFQATT and CDR2 SNEGSKA (reference sequence).

This clonotype has a handful of counts. The chain couples TRBV6-2 or TRBV6-3 to TRBJ1-5; D unclear. Germline values: CDR1 MNHEY, CDR2 SVGEGT. The CDR3 runs to 14 residues. Deletions cut 6 bases from V and 0 bases from J, with 9 bases between. DNA for the CDR3: TGTGCCAGCAGCCAAACCAATAGCAATCAGCCCCAGCATTTT. Amino acids: CASSQTNSNQPQHF.

A few counts support this clonotype. The chain carries TRBV27 and TRBJ2-7; D may match TRBD1 or TRBD2 (5 bases each). Germline-derived CDR1 and CDR2 are MNHEY and SMNVEV (reference sequence). V was cut by 8 bases and J by 2 bases, with 19 bases left in between. The CDR3 runs to 15 residues. The CDR3, as DNA: TGTGCCAGCGGACCCTTCCGGGGCCTTACCTACGAGCAGTACTTC. Amino acids: CASGPFRGLTYEQYF.

J is TRBJ2-2 and V is TRBV7-8; D gene ambiguous. CDR1 and CDR2 (germline): SGHVS, FQNEAQ. This CDR3 spans 12 amino acids. Trimming left V 11 bases short and J 5 bases short, with 12 bases between. In DNA form, the CDR3 reads TGTGCCCACCCGCGTGGAACCGGGGAGCTGTTTTTT. Its translation is CAHPRGTGELFF.

The sample holds a few counts of this clonotype. The rearrangement joins TRBV19 to TRBJ2-5; possible D gene TRBD1, 5 bases. The ends were cut back, 2 bases at V and 1 base at J, with 8 bases in the middle. The germline CDR1 and CDR2 sequences are LNHDA and SQIVND (reference sequence). The length of the CDR3 is 14 residues. CDR3 loop: CASSIPGFQETQYF. CDR3 nucleotide sequence: TGTGCCAGTAGTATACCAGGGTTCCAAGAGACCCAGTACTTC.

There are a few counts of this clonotype. CDR3 coding DNA: TGTGCCAGCAGTTTAATAGGGGCTCGTACAGATACGCAGTATTTT. This encodes CASSLIGARTDTQYF. This chain links TRBV28 with TRBJ2-3; perhaps TRBD1 as D (5 bases). Trimming took off 2 bases at V and 3 bases at J, with 12 bases between the two ends. The CDR3 totals 15 residues. The germline V gene encodes CDR1 MDHEN and CDR2 SYDVKM.